The rows below give T cell receptor beta chains drawn from one sample of a study of cytomegalovirus exposure and HLA in healthy donors. Using immunoSEQ multiplex PCR, the repertoire was profiled, and TCRdb retains in-frame clones only, with some absent. The sample lists approximately 95,000 clones, about four fifths occurring once. Sample: PBMCs. Receptors were obtained from a man in his late teens or twenties in good health and CMV-seropositive. Both conserved end residues are part of each CDR3. A D gene is named only where the DNA matches it firmly. Clone size appears in some rows only: once, few, many, or a class for an expanded clone.

CASSESGGGALNEQFF | TGCGCCAGCAGTGAGTCCGGCGGGGGGGCCCTGAATGAGCAGTTCTTC | TRBD2 | TRBV10-2 | NA | TRBJ2-1
CASSPLGGREGQPQHF | TGCGCCAGCAGCCCCTTAGGGGGGCGGGAGGGTCAGCCCCAGCATTTT | NA | TRBV5-1 | NA | TRBJ1-5
CASSQEAAGYWSTEAFF | TGTGCCAGCAGCCAAGAGGCCGCAGGGTATTGGAGCACTGAAGCTTTCTTT | NA | TRBV5-6 | NA | TRBJ1-1
CASSYSGVGGEQYF | TGTGCCAGCAGTTATTCAGGGGTCGGAGGTGAGCAGTACTTC | NA | TRBV6-5 | NA | TRBJ2-7
CASTSSGLNTGELFF | TGCGCCAGCACCTCCTCGGGTCTTAACACCGGGGAGCTGTTTTTT | NA | TRBV5-1 | NA | TRBJ2-2
CASSLAWDASIQYF | TGTGCCAGCAGTCTAGCGTGGGACGCATCCATTCAGTACTTC | NA | TRBV6-1 | NA | TRBJ2-4
CASSLQRGFQETQYF | TGTGCCAGCAGCTTGCAGCGGGGATTCCAAGAGACCCAGTACTTC | TRBD2 | TRBV5-5 | NA | TRBJ2-5
CASSLRRGSNEKLFF | TGCGCCAGCAGCCTTAGAAGAGGGTCTAATGAAAAACTGTTTTTT | NA | TRBV4-1 | NA | TRBJ1-4
CASSSVLETQYF | TGTGCCAGCAGTTCGGTTCTAGAGACCCAGTACTTC | NA | TRBV28 | NA | TRBJ2-5
CASSNRDRDYEQYF | TGTGCCAGCAGCAACCGGGACAGGGACTACGAGCAGTACTTC | TRBD1 | TRBV6-1 | NA | TRBJ2-7
CASSCLTWTENTEAFF | TGTGCCAGCAGTTGCCTCACCTGGACAGAGAACACTGAAGCTTTCTTT | NA | TRBV6-5 | NA | TRBJ1-1
CASRWPTNEKLFF | TGTGCCAGCAGGTGGCCAACTAATGAAAAACTGTTTTTT | NA | TRBV28 | NA | TRBJ1-4
CASSATGGRQPQHF | TGTGCCAGCAGTGCGACAGGGGGCCGGCAGCCCCAGCATTTT | TRBD1 | TRBV2 | few | TRBJ1-5
CASSFETVTDTQYF | TGTGCCAGCAGTTTCGAGACAGTTACAGATACGCAGTATTTT | NA | TRBV28 | few | TRBJ2-3
CATSRGHPNYGYTF | TGTGCCACCAGCAGAGGGCATCCAAACTATGGCTACACCTTC | NA | TRBV15 | NA | TRBJ1-2
CASIQTGWGNSPLHF | TGTGCCAGCATCCAGACAGGGTGGGGAAATTCACCCCTCCACTTT | TRBD1 | TRBV6-1 | few | TRBJ1-6
CASSFFSPPGEKLFF | TGTGCCAGCAGTTTCTTCTCACCCCCGGGGGAAAAACTGTTTTTT | NA | TRBV6-5 | NA | TRBJ1-4
CASSETSSNEQFF | TGTGCCAGCAGTGAGACTAGTAGCAATGAGCAGTTCTTC | NA | TRBV2 | few | TRBJ2-1
CSVIYDSNQPQHF | TGCAGCGTTATCTACGATAGCAATCAGCCCCAGCATTTT | NA | TRBV29-1 | NA | TRBJ1-5
CASSSGGQNGYTF | TGTGCCAGCAGTTCAGGGGGGCAGAATGGCTACACCTTC | TRBD1 | TRBV7-2 | NA | TRBJ1-2
CASSVTSGGNTDTQYF | TGTGCCAGCAGCGTCACTAGCGGGGGGAACACAGATACGCAGTATTTT | TRBD2 | TRBV9 | NA | TRBJ2-3
CASRQAADNEQFF | TGTGCCAGCAGGCAGGCAGCTGACAATGAGCAGTTCTTC | NA | TRBV28 | NA | TRBJ2-1
CASSLKLLGGAETQYF | TGTGCCAGCAGCTTGAAACTGTTGGGGGGGGCAGAGACCCAGTACTTC | NA | TRBV13 | NA | TRBJ2-5